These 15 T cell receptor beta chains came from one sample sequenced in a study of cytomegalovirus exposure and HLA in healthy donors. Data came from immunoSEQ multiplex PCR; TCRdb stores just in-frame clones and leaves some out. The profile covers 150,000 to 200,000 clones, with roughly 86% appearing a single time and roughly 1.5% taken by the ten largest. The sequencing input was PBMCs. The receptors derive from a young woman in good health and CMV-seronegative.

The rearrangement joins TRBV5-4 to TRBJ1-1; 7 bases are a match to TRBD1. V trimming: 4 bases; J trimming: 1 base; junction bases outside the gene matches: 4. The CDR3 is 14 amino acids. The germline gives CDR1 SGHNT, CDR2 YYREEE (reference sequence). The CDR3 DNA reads TGTGCCAGCAGCGCCAGGGGGGAGAACACTGAAGCTTTCTTT. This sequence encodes CASSARGENTEAFF.

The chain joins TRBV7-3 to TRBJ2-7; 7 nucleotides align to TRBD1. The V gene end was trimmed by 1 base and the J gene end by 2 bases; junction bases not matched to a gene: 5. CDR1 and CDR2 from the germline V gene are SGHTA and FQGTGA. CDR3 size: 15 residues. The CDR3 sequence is CASSLIHGTAYEQYF. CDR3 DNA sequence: TGTGCCAGCAGCTTAATCCACGGGACAGCCTACGAGCAGTACTTC. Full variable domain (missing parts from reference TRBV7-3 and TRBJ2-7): GAGVSQTPSNKVTEKGKYVELRCDPISGHTALYWYRQSLGQGPEFLIYFQGTGAADDSGLPNDRFFAVRPEGSVSTLKIQRTERGDSAVYLCASSLIHGTAYEQYFGPGTRLTVT.

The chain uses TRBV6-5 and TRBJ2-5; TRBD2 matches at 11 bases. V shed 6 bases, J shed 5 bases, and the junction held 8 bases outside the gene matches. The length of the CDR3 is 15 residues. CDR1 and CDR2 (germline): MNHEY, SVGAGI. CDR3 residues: CASSRTSGSWETQYF. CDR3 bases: TGTGCCAGCAGCCGTACTAGCGGGAGCTGGGAGACCCAGTACTTC.

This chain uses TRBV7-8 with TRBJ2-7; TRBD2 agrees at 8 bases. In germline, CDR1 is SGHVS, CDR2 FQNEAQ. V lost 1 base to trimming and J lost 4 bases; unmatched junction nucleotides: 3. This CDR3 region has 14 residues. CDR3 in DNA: TGTGCCAGCAGCTTAGGTCTAGCGGGTTACGAGCAGTACTTC. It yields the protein CASSLGLAGYEQYF.

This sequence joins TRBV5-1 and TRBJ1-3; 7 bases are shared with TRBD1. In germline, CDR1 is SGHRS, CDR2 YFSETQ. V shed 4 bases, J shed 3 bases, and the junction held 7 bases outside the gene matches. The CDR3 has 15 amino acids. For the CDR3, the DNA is TGCGCCAGCAGCCCGAGCAGGGGGGATGGAAACACCATATATTTT. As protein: CASSPSRGDGNTIYF. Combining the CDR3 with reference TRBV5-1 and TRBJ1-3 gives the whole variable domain KAGVTQTPRYLIKTRGQQVTLSCSPISGHRSVSWYQQTPGQGLQFLFEYFSETQRNKGNFPGRFSGRQFSNSRSEMNVSTLELGDSALYLCASSPSRGDGNTIYFGEGSWLTVV.

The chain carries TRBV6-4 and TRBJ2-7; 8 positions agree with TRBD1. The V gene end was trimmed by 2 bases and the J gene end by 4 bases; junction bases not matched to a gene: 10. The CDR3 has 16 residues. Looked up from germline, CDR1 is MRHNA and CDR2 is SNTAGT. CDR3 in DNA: TGTGCCAGCAGTGACCACGAAGGACAGGGCTTTTACGAGCAGTACTTC. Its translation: CASSDHEGQGFYEQYF.

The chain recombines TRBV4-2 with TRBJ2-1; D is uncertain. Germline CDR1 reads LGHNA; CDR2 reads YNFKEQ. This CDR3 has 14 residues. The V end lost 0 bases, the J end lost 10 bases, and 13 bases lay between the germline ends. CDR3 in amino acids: CASSQDLLVGEQFF. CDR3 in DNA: TGTGCCAGCAGCCAAGATCTTCTAGTCGGGGAGCAGTTCTTC.

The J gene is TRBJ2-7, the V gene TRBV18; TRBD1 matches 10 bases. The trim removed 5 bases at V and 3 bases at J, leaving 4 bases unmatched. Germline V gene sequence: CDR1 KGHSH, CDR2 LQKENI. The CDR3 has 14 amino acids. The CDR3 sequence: CASSAGQGNYEQYF. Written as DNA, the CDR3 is TGTGCCAGCTCAGCGGGACAGGGGAACTACGAGCAGTACTTC.

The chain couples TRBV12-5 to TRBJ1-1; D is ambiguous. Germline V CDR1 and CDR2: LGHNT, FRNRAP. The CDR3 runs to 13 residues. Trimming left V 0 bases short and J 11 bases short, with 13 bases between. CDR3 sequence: CASGLVHGAHAFF. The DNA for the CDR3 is TGTGCTAGTGGTTTGGTACATGGTGCCCATGCTTTCTTT.

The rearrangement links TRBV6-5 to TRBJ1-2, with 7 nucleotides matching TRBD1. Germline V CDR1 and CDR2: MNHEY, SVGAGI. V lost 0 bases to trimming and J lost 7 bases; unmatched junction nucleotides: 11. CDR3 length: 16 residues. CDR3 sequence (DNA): TGTGCCAGCAGTTACTCTACCGGGACAGAGTCCGGTGGCTACACCTTC. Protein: CASSYSTGTESGGYTF.

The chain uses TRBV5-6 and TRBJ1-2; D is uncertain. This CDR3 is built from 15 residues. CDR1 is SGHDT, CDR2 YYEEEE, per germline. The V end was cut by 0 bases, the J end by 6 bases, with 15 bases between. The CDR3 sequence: CASSLGVRGRDGYTF. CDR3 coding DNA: TGTGCCAGCAGCTTGGGGGTCCGCGGAAGAGATGGCTACACCTTC. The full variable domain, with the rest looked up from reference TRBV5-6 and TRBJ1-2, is DAGVTQSPTHLIKTRGQQVTLRCSPKSGHDTVSWYQQALGQGPQFIFQYYEEEERQRGNFPDRFSGHQFPNYSSELNVNALLLGDSALYLCASSLGVRGRDGYTFGSGTRLTVV.

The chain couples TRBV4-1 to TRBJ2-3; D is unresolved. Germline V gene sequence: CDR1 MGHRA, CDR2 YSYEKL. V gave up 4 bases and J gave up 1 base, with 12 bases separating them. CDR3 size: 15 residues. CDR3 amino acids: CASSPVGVGTDTQYF. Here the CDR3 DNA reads TGCGCCAGCAGCCCCGTCGGAGTGGGCACAGATACGCAGTATTTT.

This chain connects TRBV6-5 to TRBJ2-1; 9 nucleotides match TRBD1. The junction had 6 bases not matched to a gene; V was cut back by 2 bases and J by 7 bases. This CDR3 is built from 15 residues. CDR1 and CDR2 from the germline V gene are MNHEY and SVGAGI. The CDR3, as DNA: TGTGCCAGCAGTTACCCGGGACAGGGAGTGAATGAGCAGTTCTTC. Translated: CASSYPGQGVNEQFF.

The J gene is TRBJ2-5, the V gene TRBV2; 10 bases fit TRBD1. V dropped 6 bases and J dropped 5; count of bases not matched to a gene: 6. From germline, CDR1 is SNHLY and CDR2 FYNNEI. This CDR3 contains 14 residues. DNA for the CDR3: TGTGCCAGCAGGGACAGGGGGAGTGTGGAGACCCAGTACTTC. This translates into CASRDRGSVETQYF.

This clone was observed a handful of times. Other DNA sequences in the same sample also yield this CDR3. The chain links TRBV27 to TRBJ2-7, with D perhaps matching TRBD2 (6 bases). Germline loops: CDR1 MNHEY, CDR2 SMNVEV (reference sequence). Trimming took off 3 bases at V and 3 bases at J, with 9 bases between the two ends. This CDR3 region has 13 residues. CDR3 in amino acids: CASSLGGGYEQYF. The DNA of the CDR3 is TGTGCCAGCAGTTTGGGGGGAGGCTACGAGCAGTACTTC.